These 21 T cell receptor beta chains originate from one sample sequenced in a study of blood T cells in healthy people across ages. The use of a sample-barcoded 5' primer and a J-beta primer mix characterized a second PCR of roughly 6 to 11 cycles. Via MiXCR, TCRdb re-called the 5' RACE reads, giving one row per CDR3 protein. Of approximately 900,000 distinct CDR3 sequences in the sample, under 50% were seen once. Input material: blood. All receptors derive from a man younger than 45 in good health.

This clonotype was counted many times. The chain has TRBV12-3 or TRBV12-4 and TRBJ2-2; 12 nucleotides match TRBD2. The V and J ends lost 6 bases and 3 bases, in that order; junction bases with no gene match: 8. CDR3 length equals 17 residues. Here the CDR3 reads CASRPTSGGSYTGELFF. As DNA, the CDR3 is TGTGCCAGCAGACCAACTAGCGGGGGGTCATACACCGGGGAGCTGTTTTTT.

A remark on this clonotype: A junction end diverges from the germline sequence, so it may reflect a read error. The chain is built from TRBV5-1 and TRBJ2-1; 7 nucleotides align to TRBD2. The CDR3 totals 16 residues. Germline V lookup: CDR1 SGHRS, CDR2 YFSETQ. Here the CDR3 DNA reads TGCGCCAGCAGCTTGGCGGCGTCGGGGGGATACAATGAGCGGTTCTTC. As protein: CASSLAASGGYNERFF. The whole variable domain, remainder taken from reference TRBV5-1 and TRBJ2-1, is KAGVTQTPRYLIKTRGQQVTLSCSPISGHRSVSWYQQTPGQGLQFLFEYFSETQRNKGNFPGRFSGRQFSNSRSEMNVSTLELGDSALYLCASSLAASGGYNERFFGPGTRLTVL.

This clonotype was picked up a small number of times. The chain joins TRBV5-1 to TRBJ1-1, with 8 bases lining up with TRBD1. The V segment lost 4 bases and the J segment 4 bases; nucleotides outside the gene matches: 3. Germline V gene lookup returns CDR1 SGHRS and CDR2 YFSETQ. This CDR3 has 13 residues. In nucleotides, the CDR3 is TGCGCCAGCAGCCCGGACAGGGTCACTGAAGCTTTCTTT. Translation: CASSPDRVTEAFF.

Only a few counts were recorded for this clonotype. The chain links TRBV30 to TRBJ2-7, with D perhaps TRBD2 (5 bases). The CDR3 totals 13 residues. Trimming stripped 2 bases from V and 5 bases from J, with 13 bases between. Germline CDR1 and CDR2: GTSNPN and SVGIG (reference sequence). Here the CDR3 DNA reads TGTGCCTGGAGTAATATCGGGGTTGACGAGCAGTACTTC. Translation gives CAWSNIGVDEQYF.

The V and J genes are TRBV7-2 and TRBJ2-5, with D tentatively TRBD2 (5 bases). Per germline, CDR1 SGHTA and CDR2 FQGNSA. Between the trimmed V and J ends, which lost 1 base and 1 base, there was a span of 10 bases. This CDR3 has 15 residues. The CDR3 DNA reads TGTGCCAGCAGCTTAGAGCGAGGGATCCAAGAGACCCAGTACTTC. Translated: CASSLERGIQETQYF.

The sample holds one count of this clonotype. CDR3 in amino acids: CVSGRSRIDTQYF. In nucleotides, the CDR3 is TGTGTGAGCGGACGGTCGAGGATAGATACGCAGTATTTT. The genes are TRBV28 and TRBJ2-3, with TRBD2 as a possible D gene (5 bases). Germline CDR1 is MDHEN and CDR2 is SYDVKM. The length of the CDR3 is 13 residues.

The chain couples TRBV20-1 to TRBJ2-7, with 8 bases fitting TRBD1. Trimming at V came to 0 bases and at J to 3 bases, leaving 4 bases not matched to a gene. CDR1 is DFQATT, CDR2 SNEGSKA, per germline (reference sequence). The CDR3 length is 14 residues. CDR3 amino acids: CSARDPGTGYEQYF. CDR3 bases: TGCAGTGCTAGAGACCCCGGGACAGGCTACGAGCAGTACTTC.

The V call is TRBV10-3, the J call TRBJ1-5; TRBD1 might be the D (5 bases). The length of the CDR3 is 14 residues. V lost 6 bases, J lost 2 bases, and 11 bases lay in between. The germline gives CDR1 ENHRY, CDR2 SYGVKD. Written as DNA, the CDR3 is TGTGCCATCAGAGACGACAGAGGCAATCAGCCCCAGCATTTT. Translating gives CAIRDDRGNQPQHF.

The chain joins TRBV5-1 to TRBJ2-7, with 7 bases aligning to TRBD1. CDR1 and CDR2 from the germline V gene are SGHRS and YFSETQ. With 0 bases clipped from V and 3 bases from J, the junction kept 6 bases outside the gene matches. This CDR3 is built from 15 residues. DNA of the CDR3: TGCGCCAGCAGCTTGGTTGGGACAGCCGTCTACGAGCAGTACTTC. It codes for CASSLVGTAVYEQYF.

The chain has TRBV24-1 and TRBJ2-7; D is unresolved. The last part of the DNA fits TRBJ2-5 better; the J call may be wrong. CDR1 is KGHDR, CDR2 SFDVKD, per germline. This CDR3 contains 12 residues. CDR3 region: CATSVVGETQYF. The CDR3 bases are TGTGCCACCAGTGTAGTGGGAGAGACCCAGTACTTC.

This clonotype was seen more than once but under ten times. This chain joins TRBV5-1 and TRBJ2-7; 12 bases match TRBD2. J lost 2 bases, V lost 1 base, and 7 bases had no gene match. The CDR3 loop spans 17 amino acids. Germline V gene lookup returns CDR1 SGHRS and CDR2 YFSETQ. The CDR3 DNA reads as TGCGCCAGCAGCTTGAGTACTAGCGGGGGGCGCCCCTACGAGCAGTACTTC. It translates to CASSLSTSGGRPYEQYF.

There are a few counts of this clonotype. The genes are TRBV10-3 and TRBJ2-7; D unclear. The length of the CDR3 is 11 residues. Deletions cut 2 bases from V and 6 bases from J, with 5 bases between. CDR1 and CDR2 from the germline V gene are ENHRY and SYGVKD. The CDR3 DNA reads TGTGCCATCAGTGAGATCAGCGAGCAGTACTTC. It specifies CAISEISEQYF.

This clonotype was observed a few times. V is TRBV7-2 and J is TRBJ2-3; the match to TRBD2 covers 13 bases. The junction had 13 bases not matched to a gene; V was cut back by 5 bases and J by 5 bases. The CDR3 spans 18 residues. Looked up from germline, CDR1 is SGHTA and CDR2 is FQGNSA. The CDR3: CASSLRTSGGVVEDTQYF. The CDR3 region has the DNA TGTGCCAGCAGCCTAAGGACTAGCGGGGGCGTTGTCGAAGATACGCAGTATTTT.

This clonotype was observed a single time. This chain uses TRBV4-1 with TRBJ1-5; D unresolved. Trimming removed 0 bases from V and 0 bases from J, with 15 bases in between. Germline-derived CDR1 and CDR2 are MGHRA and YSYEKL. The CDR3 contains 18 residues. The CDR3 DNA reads TGCGCCAGCAGCCAAGAATCGGAGAGACCTACTAGCAATCAGCCCCAGCATTTT. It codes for CASSQESERPTSNQPQHF.

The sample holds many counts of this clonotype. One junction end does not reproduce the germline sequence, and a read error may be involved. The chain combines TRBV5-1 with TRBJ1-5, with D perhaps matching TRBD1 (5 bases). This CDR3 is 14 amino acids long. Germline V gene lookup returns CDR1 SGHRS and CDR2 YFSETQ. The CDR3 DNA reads TGTGCCAGCAGCCCGGGGGGGGGCAATCAGCCCCAGCATTTT. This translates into CASSPGGGNQPQHF.

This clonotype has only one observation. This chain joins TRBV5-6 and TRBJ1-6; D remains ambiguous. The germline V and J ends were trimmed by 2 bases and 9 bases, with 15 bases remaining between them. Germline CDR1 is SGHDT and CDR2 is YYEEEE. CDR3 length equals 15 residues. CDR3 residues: CASSLRHGLSSPLHF. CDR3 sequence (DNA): TGTGCCAGCAGCTTACGCCACGGGTTGTCTTCACCCCTCCACTTT.

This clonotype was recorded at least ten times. This chain's CDR3 is CASRYGTSLYQETQYF. The CDR3 DNA is TGTGCCAGCAGATATGGGACTAGTTTATACCAAGAGACCCAGTACTTC. The gene calls are TRBV6-5 and TRBJ2-5, with 8 positions matching TRBD2. Germline V gives CDR1 MNHEY, CDR2 SVGAGI. The CDR3 has 16 amino acids. V shed 6 bases and J 0 bases; nucleotides not matched to a gene: 9.

CDR3 nucleotide sequence: TGTGCCCAAAGGACTAGCGGGGACGAGCAGTACTTC. Translated: CAQRTSGDEQYF. The V call is TRBV2, the J call TRBJ2-7, with 12 bases identical to TRBD2. The CDR3 totals 12 residues. Germline V gene data show CDR1 as SNHLY and CDR2 as FYNNEI. V lost 11 bases, J lost 5 bases, and 4 bases stayed unmatched.

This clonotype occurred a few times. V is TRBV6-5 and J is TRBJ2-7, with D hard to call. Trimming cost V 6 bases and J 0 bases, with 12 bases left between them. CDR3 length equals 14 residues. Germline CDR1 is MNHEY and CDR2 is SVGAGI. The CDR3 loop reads CASSEAMTSYEQYF. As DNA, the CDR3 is TGTGCCAGCAGCGAGGCAATGACCTCCTACGAGCAGTACTTC.

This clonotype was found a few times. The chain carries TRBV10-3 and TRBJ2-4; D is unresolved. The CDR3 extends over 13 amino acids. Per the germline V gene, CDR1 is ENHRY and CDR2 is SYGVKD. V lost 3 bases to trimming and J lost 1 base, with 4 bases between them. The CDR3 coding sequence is TGTGCCATCAGTGACAGGGCCAAAAACATTCAGTACTTC. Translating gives CAISDRAKNIQYF.

CDR3 sequence reads: CASSQWAENTGELFF. CDR3 DNA sequence: TGTGCCAGCAGCCAATGGGCAGAGAACACCGGGGAGCTGTTTTTT. The chain uses TRBV3-1 and TRBJ2-2; the D is unclear. Per germline, CDR1 LGHDT and CDR2 YNNKEL (reference sequence). The CDR3 has 15 amino acids. V lost 2 bases to trimming and J lost 1 base, with 8 bases between them.